The T cell receptor beta chain described here comes from a study of OX40 agonist ivuxolimab in advanced cancers. Study-level information: Each dose-escalation patient presented with hepatocellular carcinoma, melanoma, renal cell or head and neck cancer. Whole-study findings and limits: Averaged across samples, CD8+ T cells carried more expanded clones than CD4+ did. With doses of 0.1-3.0 mg/kg, partial responders showed among the lowest clonal expansion.

This clone came up once. Its antigen is not known. Clones were read by immunoSEQ multiplex PCR, and TCRdb kept only the in-frame ones, dropping some. Here the sample spans fewer than 60,000 clones, 75% to 80% being singletons. Trimming left V 8 bases short and J 8 bases short, with 13 bases between. CDR3 length: 12 amino acids. CDR1 and CDR2 (germline): MNHEY, SMNVEV (reference sequence). The chain carries TRBV27 and TRBJ1-5; D is unresolved. This sequence originates from an adult with an advanced solid tumor such as melanoma, head and neck, liver or kidney cancer. Sequences were derived from CD4+ or CD8+ T cells sorted from blood, sampled in a trial of the OX40 agonist ivuxolimab. CDR3 bases: TGTGCCAGCTCCTTCTTTGGTGAGCCCCAGCATTTT. This sequence encodes CASSFFGEPQHF.